A selection of T cell receptor beta chains follows, all from one sample in a study of blood T cell repertoires in COVID-19. Sequencing was performed with immunoSEQ multiplex PCR; in TCRdb, only in-frame clones are kept and a portion is missing. The sample contains approximately 170,000 clones, under 90% of which appear only once. Input material: peripheral blood. The receptors here all came from a woman of 80 years or more with acute or convalescent COVID-19. Each CDR3 is given with its conserved first and last residue. D genes are given only for firm matches. Not all rows give a size; the values are once, few, many and, for expanded clones, a class.

J gene: TRBJ2-3; D gene: TRBD1; V gene: TRBV6-6; clone size: .; CDR3 DNA: TGTGCCAGCAGTTACTCAGAAGGGGGCTGGAATACGCAGTATTTT; CDR3 protein: CASSYSEGGWNTQYF
J gene: TRBJ1-1; D gene: .; V gene: TRBV9; clone size: .; CDR3 DNA: TGTGCCAGCAGCGTAGGAAACAGGGACCTCACTGAAGCTTTCTTT; CDR3 protein: CASSVGNRDLTEAFF
J gene: TRBJ1-2; D gene: .; V gene: TRBV9; clone size: .; CDR3 DNA: TGTGCCAGCAGCGTAACAGGGAACGCTAACTATGGCTACACCTTC; CDR3 protein: CASSVTGNANYGYTF
J gene: TRBJ2-6; D gene: .; V gene: TRBV2; clone size: .; CDR3 DNA: TGTGCCAGCAGTAGAGACTCTGGGGCCAACGTCCTGACTTTC; CDR3 protein: CASSRDSGANVLTF
J gene: TRBJ1-2; D gene: TRBD1; V gene: TRBV27; clone size: .; CDR3 DNA: TGTGCCAGCAGTTTAGTCGGGACAGGGGGAAGAGGCTACACCTTC; CDR3 protein: CASSLVGTGGRGYTF
J gene: TRBJ1-4; D gene: TRBD1; V gene: TRBV30; clone size: .; CDR3 DNA: TGTGCCTGGACCGGGACAGGGCATGAAAAACTGTTTTTT; CDR3 protein: CAWTGTGHEKLFF
J gene: TRBJ1-1; D gene: .; V gene: TRBV3-1/TRBV3-2; clone size: .; CDR3 DNA: TGTGCCAGCAGCCAAGCTCTTACAGCCAAAGCTTTCTTT; CDR3 protein: CASSQALTAKAFF
J gene: TRBJ2-1; D gene: .; V gene: TRBV7-2; clone size: once; CDR3 DNA: TGTGCCGCCTCCAGGTCCAGCAATGAGCAGTTCTTC; CDR3 protein: CAASRSSNEQFF
J gene: TRBJ1-4; D gene: TRBD1; V gene: TRBV5-4; clone size: .; CDR3 DNA: TGTGCCAGCAGCTTGGCCAATCAGGGGGGTGAAAAACTGTTTTTT; CDR3 protein: CASSLANQGGEKLFF
J gene: TRBJ2-3; D gene: TRBD2; V gene: TRBV6-2/TRBV6-3; clone size: .; CDR3 DNA: TGTGCCAGCAGTGGACTAGCGGGGCCAACTGATACGCAGTATTTT; CDR3 protein: CASSGLAGPTDTQYF